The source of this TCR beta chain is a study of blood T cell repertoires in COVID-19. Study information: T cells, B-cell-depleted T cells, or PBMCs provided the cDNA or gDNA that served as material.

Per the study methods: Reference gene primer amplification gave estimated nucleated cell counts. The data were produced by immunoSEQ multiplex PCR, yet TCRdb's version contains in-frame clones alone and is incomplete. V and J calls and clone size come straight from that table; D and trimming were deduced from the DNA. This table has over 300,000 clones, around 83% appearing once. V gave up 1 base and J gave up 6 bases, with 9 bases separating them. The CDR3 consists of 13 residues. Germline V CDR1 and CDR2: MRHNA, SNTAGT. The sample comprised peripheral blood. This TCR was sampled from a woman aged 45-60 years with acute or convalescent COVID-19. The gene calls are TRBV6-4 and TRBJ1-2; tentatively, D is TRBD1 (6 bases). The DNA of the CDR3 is TGTGCCAGCAGTGACTACAGGGCGAATGGCTACACCTTC. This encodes CASSDYRANGYTF.